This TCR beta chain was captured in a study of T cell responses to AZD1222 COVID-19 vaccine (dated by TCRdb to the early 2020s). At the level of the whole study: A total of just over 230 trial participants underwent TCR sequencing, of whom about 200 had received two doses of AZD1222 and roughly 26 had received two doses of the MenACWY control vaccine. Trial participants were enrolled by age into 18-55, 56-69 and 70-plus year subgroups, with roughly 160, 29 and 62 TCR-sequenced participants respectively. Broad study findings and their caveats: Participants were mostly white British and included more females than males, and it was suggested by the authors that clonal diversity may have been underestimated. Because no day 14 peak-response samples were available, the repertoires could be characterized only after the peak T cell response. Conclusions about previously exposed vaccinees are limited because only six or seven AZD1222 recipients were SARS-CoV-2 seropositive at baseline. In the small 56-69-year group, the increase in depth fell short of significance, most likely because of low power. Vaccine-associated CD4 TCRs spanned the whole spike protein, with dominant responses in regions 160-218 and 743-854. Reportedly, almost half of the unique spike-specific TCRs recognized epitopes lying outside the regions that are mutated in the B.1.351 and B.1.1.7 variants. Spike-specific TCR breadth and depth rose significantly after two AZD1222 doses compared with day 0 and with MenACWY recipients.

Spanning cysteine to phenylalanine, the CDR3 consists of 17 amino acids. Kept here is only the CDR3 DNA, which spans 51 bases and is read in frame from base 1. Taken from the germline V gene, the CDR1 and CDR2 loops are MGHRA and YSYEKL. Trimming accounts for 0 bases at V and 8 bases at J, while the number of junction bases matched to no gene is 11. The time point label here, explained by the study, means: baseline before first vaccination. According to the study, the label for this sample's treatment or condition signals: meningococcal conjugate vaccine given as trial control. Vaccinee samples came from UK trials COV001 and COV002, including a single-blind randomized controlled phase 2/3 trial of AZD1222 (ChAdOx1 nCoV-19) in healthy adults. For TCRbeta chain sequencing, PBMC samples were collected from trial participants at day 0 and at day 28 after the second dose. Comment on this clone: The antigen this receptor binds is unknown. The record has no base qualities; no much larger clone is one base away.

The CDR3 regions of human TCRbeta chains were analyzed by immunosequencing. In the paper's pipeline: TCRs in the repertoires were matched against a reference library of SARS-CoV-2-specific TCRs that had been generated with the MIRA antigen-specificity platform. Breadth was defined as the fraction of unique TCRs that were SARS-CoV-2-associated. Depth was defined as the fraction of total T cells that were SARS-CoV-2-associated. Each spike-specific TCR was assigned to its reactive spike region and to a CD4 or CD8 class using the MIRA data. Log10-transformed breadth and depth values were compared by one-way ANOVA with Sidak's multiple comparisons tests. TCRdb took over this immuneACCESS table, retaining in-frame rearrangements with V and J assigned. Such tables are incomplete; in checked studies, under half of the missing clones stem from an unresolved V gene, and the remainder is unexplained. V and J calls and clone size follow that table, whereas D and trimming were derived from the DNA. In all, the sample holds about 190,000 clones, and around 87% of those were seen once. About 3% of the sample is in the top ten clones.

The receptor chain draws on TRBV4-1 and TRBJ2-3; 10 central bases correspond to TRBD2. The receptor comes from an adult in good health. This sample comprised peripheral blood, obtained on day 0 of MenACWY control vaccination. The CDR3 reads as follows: CASSQDTSGGAVATQYF. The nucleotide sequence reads TGCGCCAGCAGCCAAGACACCAGCGGGGGGGCCGTAGCTACGCAGTATTTT.